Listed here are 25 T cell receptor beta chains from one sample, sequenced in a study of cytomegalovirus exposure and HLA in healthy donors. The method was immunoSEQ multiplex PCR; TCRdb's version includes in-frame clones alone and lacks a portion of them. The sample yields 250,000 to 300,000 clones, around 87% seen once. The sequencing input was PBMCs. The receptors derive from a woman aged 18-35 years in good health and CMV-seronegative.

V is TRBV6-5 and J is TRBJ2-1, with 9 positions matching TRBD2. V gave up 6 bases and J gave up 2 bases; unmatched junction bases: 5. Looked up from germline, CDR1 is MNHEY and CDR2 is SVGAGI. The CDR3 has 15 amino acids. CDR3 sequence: CASSPSGETYNEQFF. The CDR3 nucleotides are TGTGCCAGCAGCCCTAGCGGGGAGACCTACAATGAGCAGTTCTTC.

CDR3 region: CASSLKTGGPEETQYF. The CDR3, as DNA: TGTGCCAGCAGCCTAAAGACAGGGGGCCCGGAAGAGACCCAGTACTTC. The chain has TRBV7-8 and TRBJ2-5; TRBD1 matches 10 bases. From germline, CDR1 is SGHVS and CDR2 FQNEAQ. With V trimmed by 5 bases and J by 3 bases, 9 bases remained unmatched. The CDR3 is 16 residues long. Full variable domain (outside the CDR3, taken from reference TRBV7-8 and TRBJ2-5): GAGVSQSPRYKVAKRGQDVALRCDPISGHVSLFWYQQALGQGPEFLTYFQNEAQLDKSGLPSDRFFAERPEGSVSTLKIQRTQQEDSAVYLCASSLKTGGPEETQYFGPGTRLLVL.

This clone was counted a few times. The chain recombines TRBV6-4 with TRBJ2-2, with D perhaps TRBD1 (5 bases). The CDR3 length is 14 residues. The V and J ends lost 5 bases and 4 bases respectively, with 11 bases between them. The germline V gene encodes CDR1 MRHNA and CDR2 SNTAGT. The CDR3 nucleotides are TGTGCCAGCAGTAATACAGGCCCCACCGGGGAGCTGTTTTTT. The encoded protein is CASSNTGPTGELFF.

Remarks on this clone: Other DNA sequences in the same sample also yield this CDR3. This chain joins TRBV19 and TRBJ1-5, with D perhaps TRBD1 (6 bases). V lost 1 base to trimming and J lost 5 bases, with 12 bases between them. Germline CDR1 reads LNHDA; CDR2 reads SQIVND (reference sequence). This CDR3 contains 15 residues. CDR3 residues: CASSIVGAGDQPQHF. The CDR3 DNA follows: TGTGCCAGTAGTATAGTGGGGGCAGGGGATCAGCCCCAGCATTTT.

CDR3 sequence reads: CSALISGHSRNTIYF. Here the CDR3 DNA reads TGCAGCGCTTTAATATCGGGACACTCAAGAAACACCATATATTTT. The genes are TRBV29-1 and TRBJ1-3; weak D call: TRBD1 (6 bases). Germline-derived CDR1 and CDR2 are SQVTM and ANQGSEA. V gave up 7 bases and J gave up 5 bases, with 21 bases separating them. The CDR3 is made up of 15 amino acids. Using reference TRBV29-1 and TRBJ1-3 for the parts outside the CDR3, the full variable domain is SAVISQKPSRDICQRGTSLTIQCQVDSQVTMMFWYRQQPGQSLTLIATANQGSEATYESGFVIDKFPISRPNLTFSTLTVSNMSPEDSSIYLCSALISGHSRNTIYFGEGSWLTVV.

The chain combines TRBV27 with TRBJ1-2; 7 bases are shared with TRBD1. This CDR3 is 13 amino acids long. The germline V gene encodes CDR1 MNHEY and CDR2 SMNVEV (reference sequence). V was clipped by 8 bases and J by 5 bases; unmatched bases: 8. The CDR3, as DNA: TGTGCCAGCGGCGACAGGGACTTATATGGCTACACCTTC. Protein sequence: CASGDRDLYGYTF.

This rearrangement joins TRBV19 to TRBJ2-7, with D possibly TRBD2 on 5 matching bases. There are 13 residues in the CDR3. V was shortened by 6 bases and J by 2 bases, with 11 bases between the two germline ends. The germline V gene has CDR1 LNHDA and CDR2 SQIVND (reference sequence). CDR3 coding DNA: TGTGCCAGTAGCCTTAGCGTGACCTACGAGCAGTACTTC. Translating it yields CASSLSVTYEQYF. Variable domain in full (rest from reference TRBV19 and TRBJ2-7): DGGITQSPKYLFRKEGQNVTLSCEQNLNHDAMYWYRQDPGQGLRLIYYSQIVNDFQKGDIAEGYSVSREKKESFPLTVTSAQKNPTAFYLCASSLSVTYEQYFGPGTRLTVT.

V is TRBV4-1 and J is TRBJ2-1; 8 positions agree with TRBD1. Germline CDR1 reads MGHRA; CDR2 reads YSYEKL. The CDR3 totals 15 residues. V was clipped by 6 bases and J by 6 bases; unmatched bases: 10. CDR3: CASSPVGQGANEQFF. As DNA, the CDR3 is TGCGCCAGCAGTCCAGTGGGGCAGGGGGCCAATGAGCAGTTCTTC.

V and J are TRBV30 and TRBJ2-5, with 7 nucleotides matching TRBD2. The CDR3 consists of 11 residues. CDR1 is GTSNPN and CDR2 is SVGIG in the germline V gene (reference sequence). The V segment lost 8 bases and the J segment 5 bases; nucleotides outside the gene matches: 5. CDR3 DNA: TGTGCCCTCACCGGGGGGGAGACCCAGTACTTC. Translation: CALTGGETQYF.

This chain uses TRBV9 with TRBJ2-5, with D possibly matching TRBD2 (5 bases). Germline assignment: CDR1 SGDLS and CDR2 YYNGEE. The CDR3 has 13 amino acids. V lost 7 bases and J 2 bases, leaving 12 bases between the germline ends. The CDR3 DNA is TGTGCCAGCCGTGGGAGTTTACAAGAGACCCAGTACTTC. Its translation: CASRGSLQETQYF.

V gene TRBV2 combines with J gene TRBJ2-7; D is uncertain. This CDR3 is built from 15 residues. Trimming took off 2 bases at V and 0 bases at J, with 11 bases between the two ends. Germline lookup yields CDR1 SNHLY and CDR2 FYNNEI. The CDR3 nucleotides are TGTGCCAGCAGTGAAAGGCAGGCAAGCTCCTACGAGCAGTACGTC. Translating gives CASSERQASSYEQYV.

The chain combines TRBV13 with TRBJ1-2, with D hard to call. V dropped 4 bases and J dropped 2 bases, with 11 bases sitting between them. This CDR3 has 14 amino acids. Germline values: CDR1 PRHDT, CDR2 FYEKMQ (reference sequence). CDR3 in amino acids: CASSSPGRNYGYTF. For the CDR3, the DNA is TGTGCCAGCAGCTCCCCCGGGAGAAACTATGGCTACACCTTC.

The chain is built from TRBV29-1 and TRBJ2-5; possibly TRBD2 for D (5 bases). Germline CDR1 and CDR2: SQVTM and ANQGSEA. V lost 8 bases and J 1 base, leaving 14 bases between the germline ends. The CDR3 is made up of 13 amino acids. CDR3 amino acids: CSSRGGTQETQYF. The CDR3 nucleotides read TGCAGCTCCCGCGGAGGAACCCAAGAGACCCAGTACTTC.

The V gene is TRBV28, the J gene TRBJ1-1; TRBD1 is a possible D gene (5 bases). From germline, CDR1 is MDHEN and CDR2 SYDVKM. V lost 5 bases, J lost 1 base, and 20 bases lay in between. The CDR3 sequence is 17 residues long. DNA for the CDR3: TGTGCCAGCAGTCCCAACCCTTTCACAGGAGAGAACACTGAAGCTTTCTTT. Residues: CASSPNPFTGENTEAFF.

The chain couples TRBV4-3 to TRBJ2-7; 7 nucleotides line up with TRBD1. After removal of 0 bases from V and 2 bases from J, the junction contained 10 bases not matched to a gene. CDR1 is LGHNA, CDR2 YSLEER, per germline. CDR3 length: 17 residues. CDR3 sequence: CASSQDTLTGTPYEQYF. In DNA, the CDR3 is TGCGCCAGCAGCCAAGATACTCTGACAGGGACGCCCTACGAGCAGTACTTC.

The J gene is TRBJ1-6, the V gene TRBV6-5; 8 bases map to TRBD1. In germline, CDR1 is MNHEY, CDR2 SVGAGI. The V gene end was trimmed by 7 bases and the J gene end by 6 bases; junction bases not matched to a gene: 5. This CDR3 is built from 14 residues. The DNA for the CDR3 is TGTGCCAGCACCACCGGACAGGGTAATTCACCCCTCCACTTT. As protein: CASTTGQGNSPLHF.

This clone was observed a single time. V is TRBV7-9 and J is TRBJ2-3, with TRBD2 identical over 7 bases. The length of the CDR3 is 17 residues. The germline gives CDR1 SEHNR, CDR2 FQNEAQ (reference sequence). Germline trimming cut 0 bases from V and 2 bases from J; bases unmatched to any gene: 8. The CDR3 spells CASSLASSGLLTDTQYF. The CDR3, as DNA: TGTGCCAGCAGCTTAGCGAGTTCGGGACTACTCACAGATACGCAGTATTTT.

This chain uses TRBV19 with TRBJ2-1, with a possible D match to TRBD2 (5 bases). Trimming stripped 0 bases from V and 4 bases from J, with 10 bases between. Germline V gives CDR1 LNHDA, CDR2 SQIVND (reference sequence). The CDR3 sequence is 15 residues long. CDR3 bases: TGTGCCAGTAGTATAGATCTTGGGGAGTACAATGAGCAGTTCTTC. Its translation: CASSIDLGEYNEQFF.

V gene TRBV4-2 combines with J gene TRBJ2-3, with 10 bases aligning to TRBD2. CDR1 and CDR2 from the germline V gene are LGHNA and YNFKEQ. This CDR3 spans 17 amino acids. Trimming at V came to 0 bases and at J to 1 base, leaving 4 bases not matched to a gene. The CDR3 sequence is CASSQDPLAGGTDTQYF. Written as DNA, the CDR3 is TGTGCCAGCAGCCAAGATCCGCTAGCGGGGGGCACAGATACGCAGTATTTT.

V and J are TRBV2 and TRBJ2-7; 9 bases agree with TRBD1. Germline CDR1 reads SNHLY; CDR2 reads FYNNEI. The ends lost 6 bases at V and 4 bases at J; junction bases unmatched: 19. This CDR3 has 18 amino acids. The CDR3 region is CASRAGQGMFLGLYEQYF. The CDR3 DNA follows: TGTGCCAGCAGGGCCGGACAGGGGATGTTTTTAGGGTTATACGAGCAGTACTTC.

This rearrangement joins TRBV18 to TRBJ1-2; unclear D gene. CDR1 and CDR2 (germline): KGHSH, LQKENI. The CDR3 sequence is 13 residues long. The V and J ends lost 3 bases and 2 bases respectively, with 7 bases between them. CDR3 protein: CASSPSPNYGYTF. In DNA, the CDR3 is TGTGCCAGCTCACCTTCCCCAAACTATGGCTACACCTTC.

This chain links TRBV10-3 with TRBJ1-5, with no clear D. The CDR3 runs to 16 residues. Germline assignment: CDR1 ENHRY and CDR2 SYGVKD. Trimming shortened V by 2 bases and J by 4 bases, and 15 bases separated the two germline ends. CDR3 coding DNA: TGTGCCATCAGTGAGCCCAGTCCGGCGGGGAATCAGCCCCAGCATTTT. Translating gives CAISEPSPAGNQPQHF.

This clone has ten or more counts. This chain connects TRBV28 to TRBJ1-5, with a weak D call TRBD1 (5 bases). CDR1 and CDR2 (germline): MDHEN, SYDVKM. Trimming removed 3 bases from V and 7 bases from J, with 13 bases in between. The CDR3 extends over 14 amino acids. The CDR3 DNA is TGTGCCAGCAGTTTCAGGGTAATGAGCCAGCCCCAGCATTTT. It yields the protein CASSFRVMSQPQHF.

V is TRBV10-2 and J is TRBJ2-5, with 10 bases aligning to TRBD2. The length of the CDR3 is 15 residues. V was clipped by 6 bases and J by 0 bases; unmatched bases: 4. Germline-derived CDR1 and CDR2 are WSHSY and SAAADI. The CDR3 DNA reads TGCGCCAGCAGGTTTCTAGCGGGGGACCAAGAGACCCAGTACTTC. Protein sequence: CASRFLAGDQETQYF.

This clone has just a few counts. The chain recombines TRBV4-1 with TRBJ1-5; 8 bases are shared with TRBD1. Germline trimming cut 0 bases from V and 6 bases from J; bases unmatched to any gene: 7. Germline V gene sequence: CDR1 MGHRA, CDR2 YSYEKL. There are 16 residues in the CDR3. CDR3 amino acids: CASSQEGQGAGQPQHF. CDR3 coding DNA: TGCGCCAGCAGCCAAGAGGGTCAGGGGGCTGGTCAGCCCCAGCATTTT.